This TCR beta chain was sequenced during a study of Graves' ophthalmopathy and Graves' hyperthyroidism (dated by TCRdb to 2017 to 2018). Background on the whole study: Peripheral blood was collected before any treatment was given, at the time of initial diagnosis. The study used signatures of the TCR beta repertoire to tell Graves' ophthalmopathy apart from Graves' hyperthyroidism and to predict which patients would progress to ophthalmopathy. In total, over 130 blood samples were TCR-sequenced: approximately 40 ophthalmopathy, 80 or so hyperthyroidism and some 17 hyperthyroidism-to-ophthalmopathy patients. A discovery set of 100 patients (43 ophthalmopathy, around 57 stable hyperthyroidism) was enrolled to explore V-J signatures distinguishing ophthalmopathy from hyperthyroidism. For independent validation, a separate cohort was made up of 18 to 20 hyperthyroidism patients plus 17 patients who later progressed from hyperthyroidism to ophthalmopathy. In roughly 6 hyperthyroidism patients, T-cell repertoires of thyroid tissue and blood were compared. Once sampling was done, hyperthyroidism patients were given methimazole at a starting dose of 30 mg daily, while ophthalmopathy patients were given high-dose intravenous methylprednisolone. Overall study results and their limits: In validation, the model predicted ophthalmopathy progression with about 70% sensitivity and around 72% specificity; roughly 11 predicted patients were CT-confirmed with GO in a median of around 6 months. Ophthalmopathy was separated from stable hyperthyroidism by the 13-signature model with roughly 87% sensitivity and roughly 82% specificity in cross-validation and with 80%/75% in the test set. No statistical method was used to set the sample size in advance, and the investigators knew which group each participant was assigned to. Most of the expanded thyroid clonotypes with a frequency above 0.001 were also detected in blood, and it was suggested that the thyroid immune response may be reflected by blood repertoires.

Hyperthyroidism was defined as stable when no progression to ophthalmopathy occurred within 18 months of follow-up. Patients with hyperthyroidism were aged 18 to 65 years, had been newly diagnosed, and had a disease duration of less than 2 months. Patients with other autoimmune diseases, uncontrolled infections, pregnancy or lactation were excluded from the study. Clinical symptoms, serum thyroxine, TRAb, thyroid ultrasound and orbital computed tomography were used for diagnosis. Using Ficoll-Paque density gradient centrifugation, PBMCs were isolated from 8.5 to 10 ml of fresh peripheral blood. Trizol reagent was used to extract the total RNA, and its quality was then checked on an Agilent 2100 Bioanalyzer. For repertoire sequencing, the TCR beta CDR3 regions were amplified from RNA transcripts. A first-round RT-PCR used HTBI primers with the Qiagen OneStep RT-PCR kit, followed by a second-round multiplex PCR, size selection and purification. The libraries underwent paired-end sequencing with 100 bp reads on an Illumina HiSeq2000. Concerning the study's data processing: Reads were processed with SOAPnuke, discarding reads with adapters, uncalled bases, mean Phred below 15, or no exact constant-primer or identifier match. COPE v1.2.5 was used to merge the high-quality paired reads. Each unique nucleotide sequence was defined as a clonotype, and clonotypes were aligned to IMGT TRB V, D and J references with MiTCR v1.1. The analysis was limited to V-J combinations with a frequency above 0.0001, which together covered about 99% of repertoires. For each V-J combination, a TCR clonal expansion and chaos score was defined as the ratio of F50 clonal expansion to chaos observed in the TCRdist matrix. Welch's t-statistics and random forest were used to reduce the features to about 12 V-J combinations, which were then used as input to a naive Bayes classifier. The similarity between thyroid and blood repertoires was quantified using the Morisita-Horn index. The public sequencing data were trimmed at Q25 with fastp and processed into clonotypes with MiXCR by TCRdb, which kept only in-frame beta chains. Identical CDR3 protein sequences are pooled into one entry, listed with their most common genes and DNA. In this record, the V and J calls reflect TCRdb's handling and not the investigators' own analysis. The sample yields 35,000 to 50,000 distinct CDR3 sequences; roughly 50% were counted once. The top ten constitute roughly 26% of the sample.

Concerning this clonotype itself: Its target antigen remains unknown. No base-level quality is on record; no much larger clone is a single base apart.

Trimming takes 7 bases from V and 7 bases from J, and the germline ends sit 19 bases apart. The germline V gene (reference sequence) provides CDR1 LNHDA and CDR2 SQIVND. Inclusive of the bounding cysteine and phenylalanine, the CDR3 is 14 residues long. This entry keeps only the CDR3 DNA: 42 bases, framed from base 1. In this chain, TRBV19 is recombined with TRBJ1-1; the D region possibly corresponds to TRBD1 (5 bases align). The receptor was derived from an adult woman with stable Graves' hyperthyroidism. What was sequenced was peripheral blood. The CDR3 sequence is CASTPSGREGEAFF. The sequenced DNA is TGTGCCAGTACCCCCAGTGGCAGGGAGGGTGAAGCTTTCTTT.